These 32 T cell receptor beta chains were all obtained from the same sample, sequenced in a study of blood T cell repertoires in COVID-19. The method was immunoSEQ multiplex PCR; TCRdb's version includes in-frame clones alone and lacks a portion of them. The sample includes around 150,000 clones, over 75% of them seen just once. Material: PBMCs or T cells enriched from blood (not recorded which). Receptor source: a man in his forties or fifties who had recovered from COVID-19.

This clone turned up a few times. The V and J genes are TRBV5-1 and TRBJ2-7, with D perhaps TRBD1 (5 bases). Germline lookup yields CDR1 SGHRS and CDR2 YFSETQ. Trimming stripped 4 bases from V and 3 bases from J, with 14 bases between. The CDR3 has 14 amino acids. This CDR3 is CASSHDSALYEQYF. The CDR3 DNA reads TGCGCCAGCAGCCACGACAGCGCGCTCTACGAGCAGTACTTC.

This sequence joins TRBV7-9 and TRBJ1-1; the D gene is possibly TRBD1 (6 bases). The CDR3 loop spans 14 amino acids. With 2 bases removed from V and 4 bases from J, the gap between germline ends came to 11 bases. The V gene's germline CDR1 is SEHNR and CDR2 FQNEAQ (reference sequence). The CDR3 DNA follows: TGTGCCAGCAGCTTACCAGCAGGGGCCACTGAAGCTTTCTTT. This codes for CASSLPAGATEAFF.

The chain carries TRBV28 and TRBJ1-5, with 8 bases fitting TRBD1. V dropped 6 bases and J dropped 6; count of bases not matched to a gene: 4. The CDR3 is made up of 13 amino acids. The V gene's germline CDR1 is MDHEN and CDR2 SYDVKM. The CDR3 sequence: CASRQGASQPQHF. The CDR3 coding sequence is TGTGCCAGCAGGCAGGGGGCTTCTCAGCCCCAGCATTTT.

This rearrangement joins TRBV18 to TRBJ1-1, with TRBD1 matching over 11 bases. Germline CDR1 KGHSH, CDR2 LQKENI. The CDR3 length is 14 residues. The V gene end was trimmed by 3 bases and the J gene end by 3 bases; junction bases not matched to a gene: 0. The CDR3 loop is CASSPDRGHTEAFF. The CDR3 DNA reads TGTGCCAGCTCACCGGACAGGGGGCACACTGAAGCTTTCTTT.

The CDR3 spells CASSPPTSLNTGELFF. The CDR3 DNA follows: TGTGCCAGCTCACCACCCACTAGCCTGAACACCGGGGAGCTGTTTTTT. This rearrangement joins TRBV18 to TRBJ2-2; possible D gene TRBD2, 6 bases. The CDR3 length is 16 residues. Germline loops: CDR1 KGHSH, CDR2 LQKENI. Trimming pared 0 bases from V and 1 base from J, leaving 9 bases between. Drawing the rest from reference TRBV18 and TRBJ2-2, the complete variable domain is NAGVMQNPRHLVRRRGQEARLRCSPMKGHSHVYWYRQLPEEGLKFMVYLQKENIIDESGMPKERFSAEFPKEGPSILRIQQVVRGDSAAYFCASSPPTSLNTGELFFGEGSRLTVL.

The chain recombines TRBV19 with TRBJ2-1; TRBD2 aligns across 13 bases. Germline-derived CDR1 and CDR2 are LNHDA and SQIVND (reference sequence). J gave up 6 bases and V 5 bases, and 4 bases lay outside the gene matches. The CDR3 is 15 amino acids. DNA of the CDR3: TGTGCCAGTAGTCCGACTAGCGGGAGGTCCAATGAGCAGTTCTTC. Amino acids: CASSPTSGRSNEQFF.

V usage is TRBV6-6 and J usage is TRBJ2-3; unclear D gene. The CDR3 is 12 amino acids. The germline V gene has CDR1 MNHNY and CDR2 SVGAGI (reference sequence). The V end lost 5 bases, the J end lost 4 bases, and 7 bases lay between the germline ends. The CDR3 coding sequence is TGTGCCAGCAGTCGTAGCTCAGATACGCAGTATTTT. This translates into CASSRSSDTQYF.

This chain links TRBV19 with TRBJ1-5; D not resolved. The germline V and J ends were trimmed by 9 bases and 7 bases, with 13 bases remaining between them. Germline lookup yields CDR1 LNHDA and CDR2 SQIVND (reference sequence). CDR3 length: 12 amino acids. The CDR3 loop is CASGVGRQPQHF. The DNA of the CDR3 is TGTGCCAGCGGGGTGGGGAGGCAGCCCCAGCATTTT.

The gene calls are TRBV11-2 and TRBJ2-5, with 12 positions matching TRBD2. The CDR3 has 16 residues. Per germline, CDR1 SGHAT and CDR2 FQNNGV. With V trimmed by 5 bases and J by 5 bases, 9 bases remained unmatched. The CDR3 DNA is TGTGCCAGCAGCCCAGGGGCTAGCGGGAGGGCGGAGACCCAGTACTTC. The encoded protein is CASSPGASGRAETQYF.

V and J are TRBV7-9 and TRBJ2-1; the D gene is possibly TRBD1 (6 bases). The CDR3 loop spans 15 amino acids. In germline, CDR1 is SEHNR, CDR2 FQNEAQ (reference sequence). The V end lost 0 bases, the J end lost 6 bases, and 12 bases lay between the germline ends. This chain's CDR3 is CASSLASQGSNEQFF. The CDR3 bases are TGTGCCAGCAGCTTAGCTAGCCAGGGGAGCAATGAGCAGTTCTTC. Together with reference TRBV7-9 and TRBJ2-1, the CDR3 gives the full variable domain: DTGVSQNPRHKITKRGQNVTFRCDPISEHNRLYWYRQTLGQGPEFLTYFQNEAQLEKSRLLSDRFSAERPKGSFSTLEIQRTEQGDSAMYLCASSLASQGSNEQFFGPGTRLTVL.

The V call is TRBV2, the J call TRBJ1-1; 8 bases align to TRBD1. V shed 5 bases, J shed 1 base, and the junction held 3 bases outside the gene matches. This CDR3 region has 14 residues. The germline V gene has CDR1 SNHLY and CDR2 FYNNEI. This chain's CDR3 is CASSRQGTNTEAFF. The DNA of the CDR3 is TGTGCCAGCAGTCGACAGGGGACGAACACTGAAGCTTTCTTT.

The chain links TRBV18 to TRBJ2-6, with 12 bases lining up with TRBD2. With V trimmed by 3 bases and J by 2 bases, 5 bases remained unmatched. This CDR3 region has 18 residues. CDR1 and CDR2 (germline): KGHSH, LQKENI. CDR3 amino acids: CASSPRLAGETGANVLTF. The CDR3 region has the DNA TGTGCCAGCTCACCGCGACTAGCGGGAGAGACTGGGGCCAACGTCCTGACTTTC.

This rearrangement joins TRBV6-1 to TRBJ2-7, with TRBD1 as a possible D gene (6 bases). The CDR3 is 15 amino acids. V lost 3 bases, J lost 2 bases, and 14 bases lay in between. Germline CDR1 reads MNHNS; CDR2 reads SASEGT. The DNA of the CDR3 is TGTGCCAGCAGTGACCCACAGGGCAATACCTACGAGCAGTACTTC. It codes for CASSDPQGNTYEQYF.

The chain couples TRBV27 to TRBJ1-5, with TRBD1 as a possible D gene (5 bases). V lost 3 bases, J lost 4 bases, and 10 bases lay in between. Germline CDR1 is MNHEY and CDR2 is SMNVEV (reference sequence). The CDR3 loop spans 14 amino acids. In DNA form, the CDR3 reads TGTGCCAGCAGTTTGATAGGGGATAATCAGCCCCAGCATTTT. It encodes CASSLIGDNQPQHF.

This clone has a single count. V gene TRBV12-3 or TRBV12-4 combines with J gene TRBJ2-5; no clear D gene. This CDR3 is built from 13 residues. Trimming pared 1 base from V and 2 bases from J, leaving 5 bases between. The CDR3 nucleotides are TGTGCCAGCAGTTTAGGCAGACAAGAGACCCAGTACTTC. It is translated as CASSLGRQETQYF.

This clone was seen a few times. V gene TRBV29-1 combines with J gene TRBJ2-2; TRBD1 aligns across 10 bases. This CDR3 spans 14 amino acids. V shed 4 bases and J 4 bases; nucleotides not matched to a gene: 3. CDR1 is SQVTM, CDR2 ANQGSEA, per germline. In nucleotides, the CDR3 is TGCAGCGTTGCGTGGACAGGGGGCACCGGGGAGCTGTTTTTT. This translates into CSVAWTGGTGELFF.

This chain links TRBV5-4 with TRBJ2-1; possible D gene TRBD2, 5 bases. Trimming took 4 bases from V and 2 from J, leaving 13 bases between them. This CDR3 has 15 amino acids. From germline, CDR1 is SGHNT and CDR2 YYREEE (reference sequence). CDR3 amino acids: CASSPPPEAYNEQFF. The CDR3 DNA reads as TGTGCCAGCAGCCCTCCTCCGGAGGCCTACAATGAGCAGTTCTTC.

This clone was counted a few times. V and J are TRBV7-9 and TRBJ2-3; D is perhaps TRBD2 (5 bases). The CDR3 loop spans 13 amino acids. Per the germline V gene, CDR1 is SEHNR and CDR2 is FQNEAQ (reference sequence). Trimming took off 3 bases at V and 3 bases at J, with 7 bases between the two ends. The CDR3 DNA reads TGTGCCAGCAGCTTTGAGGGAACAGATACGCAGTATTTT. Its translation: CASSFEGTDTQYF.

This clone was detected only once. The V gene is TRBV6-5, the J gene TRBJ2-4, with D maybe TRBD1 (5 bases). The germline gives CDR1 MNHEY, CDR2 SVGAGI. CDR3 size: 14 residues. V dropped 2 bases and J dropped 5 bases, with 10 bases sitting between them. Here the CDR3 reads CASSYVGAQNIQYF. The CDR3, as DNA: TGTGCCAGCAGTTACGTAGGGGCCCAAAACATTCAGTACTTC.

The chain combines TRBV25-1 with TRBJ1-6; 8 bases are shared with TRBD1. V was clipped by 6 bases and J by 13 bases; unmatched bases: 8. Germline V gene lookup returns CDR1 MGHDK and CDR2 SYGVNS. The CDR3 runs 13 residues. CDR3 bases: TGTGCCAGCAGAGGACAGGGTTATGGTCCCCTCCACTTT. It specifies CASRGQGYGPLHF.

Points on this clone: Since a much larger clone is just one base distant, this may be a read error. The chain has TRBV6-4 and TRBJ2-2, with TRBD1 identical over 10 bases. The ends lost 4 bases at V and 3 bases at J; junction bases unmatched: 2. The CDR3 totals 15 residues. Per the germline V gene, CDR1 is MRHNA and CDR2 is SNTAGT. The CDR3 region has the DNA TGTGCCAGCAGTGCAGGGACAGGGGACACCGGGGAGCTGTTTTTT. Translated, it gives CASSAGTGDTGELFF.

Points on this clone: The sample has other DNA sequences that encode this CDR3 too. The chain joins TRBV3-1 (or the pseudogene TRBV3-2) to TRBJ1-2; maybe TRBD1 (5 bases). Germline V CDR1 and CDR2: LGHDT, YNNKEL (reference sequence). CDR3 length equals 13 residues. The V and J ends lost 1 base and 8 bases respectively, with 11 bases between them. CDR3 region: CASSQGRGWGYTF. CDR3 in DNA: TGTGCCAGCAGCCAAGGGAGGGGCTGGGGCTACACCTTC.

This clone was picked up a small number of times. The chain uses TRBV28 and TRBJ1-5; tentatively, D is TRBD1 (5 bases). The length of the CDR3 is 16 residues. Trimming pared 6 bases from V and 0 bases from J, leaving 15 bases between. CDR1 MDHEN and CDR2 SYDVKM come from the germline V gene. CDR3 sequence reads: CASSLPQGLSNQPQHF. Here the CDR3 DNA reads TGTGCCAGCAGCCTCCCGCAGGGCCTTAGCAATCAGCCCCAGCATTTT.

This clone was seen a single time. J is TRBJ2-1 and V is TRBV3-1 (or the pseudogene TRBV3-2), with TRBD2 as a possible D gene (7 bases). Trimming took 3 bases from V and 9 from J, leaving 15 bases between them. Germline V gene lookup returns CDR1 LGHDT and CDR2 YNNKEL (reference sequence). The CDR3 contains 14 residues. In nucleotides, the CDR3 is TGTGCCAGCAGCCAGTCCGGGGGAGGGGGTGAGCAGTTCTTC. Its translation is CASSQSGGGGEQFF.

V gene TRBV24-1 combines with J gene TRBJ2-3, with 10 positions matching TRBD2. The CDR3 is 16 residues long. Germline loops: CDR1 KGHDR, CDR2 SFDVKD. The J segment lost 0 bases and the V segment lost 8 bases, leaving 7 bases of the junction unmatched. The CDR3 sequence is CATTGLAVTSTDTQYF. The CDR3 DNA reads TGTGCCACCACCGGACTAGCGGTAACTAGCACAGATACGCAGTATTTT.

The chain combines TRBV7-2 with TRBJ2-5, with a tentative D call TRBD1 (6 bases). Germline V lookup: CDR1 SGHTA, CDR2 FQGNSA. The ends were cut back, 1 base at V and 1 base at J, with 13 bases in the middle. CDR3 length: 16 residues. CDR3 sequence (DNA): TGTGCCAGCAGCTTAGGGCCCCCAGGGGTCCAAGAGACCCAGTACTTC. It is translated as CASSLGPPGVQETQYF.

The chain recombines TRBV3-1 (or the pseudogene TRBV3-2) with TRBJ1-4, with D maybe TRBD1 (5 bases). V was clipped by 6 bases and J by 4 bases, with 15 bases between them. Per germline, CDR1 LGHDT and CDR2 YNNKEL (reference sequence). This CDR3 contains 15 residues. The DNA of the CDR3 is TGTGCCAGCAGACTCTCCGGAGACAGTAATGAAAAACTGTTTTTT. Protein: CASRLSGDSNEKLFF.

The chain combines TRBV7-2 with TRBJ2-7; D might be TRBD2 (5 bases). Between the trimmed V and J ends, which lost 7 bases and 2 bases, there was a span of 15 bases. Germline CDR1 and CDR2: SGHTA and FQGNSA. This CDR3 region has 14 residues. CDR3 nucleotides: TGTGCCAGCAACTCCCAAGGGAGTACCTACGAGCAGTACTTC. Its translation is CASNSQGSTYEQYF.

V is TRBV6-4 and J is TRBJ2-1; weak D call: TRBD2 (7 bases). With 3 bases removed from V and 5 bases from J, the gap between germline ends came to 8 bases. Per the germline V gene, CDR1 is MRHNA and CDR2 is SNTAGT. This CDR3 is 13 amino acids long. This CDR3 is CASSEGGHNEQFF. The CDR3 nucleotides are TGTGCCAGCAGTGAGGGGGGGCACAATGAGCAGTTCTTC.

CDR3 nucleotides: TGTGCCAGCAGTTTCCTCTCCGCGCACCGGGACAGCATCCATGGCTACACCTTC. Translated: CASSFLSAHRDSIHGYTF. The chain couples TRBV27 to TRBJ1-2; TRBD1 agrees at 7 bases. J lost 6 bases, V lost 3 bases, and 19 bases had no gene match. CDR1 is MNHEY and CDR2 is SMNVEV in the germline V gene (reference sequence). CDR3 length: 18 residues.

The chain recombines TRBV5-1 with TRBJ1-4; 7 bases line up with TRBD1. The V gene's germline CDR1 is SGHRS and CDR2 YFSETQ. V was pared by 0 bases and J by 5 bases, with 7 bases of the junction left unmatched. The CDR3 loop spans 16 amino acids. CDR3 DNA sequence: TGCGCCAGCAGCTTGGCGCCGACAGGGCTAAATGAAAAACTGTTTTTT. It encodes CASSLAPTGLNEKLFF. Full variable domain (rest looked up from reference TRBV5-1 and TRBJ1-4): KAGVTQTPRYLIKTRGQQVTLSCSPISGHRSVSWYQQTPGQGLQFLFEYFSETQRNKGNFPGRFSGRQFSNSRSEMNVSTLELGDSALYLCASSLAPTGLNEKLFFGSGTQLSVL.

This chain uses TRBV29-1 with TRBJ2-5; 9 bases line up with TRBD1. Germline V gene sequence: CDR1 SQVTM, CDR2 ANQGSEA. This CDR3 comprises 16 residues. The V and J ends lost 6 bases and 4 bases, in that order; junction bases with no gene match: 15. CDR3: CSVPRLNRGRLETQYF. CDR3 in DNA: TGCAGCGTCCCACGCCTGAACAGGGGGCGCCTAGAGACCCAGTACTTC.